These T cell receptor beta chains were read from a single sample in a study of cytomegalovirus exposure and HLA in healthy donors. Here immunoSEQ multiplex PCR was the method, and the copy in TCRdb shows in-frame clones only, minus some. The sample includes 100,000 or so clones, about four fifths of them seen just once. Input material: PBMCs. These receptors came from a young man in good health and CMV-seronegative. CDR3s include the opening cysteine and the closing phenylalanine or tryptophan.

J gene: TRBJ1-4
V gene: TRBV5-5
CDR3 protein: CASSLGTGGEKLFF

J gene: TRBJ2-1
V gene: TRBV9
CDR3 protein: CASSPGTYNEQFF

J gene: TRBJ1-5
V gene: TRBV5-8
CDR3 protein: CASSLETNSNQPQHF

J gene: TRBJ2-7
V gene: TRBV6-1
CDR3 protein: CASSEGTGPTYEQYF

J gene: TRBJ2-3
V gene: TRBV9
CDR3 protein: CASSPLLAGDRTDTQYF

J gene: TRBJ1-1
V gene: TRBV28
CDR3 protein: CASRSQGGNTEAFF

J gene: TRBJ1-5
V gene: TRBV28
CDR3 protein: CASSSPGQGDQPQHF

J gene: TRBJ1-2
V gene: TRBV27
CDR3 protein: CASSPHLQGNYGYTF

J gene: TRBJ2-1
V gene: TRBV9
CDR3 protein: CASSVGLAAYNEQFF

J gene: TRBJ1-1
V gene: TRBV5-4
CDR3 protein: CASSRPGTGLDTEAFF

J gene: TRBJ2-7
V gene: TRBV5-6
CDR3 protein: CASSWGQGTYEQYF

J gene: TRBJ1-5
V gene: TRBV7-2
CDR3 protein: CASSEGTGVQPQHF

J gene: TRBJ1-5
V gene: TRBV28
CDR3 protein: CASSQTGGTQPQHF

J gene: TRBJ1-2
V gene: TRBV9
CDR3 protein: CASSQTGANYGYTF

J gene: TRBJ2-1
V gene: TRBV29-1
CDR3 protein: CSGYYRDRGRSYNEQFF

J gene: TRBJ1-1
V gene: TRBV9
CDR3 protein: CASSPPGSVEAFF

J gene: TRBJ1-2
V gene: TRBV7-6
CDR3 protein: CASSDLEAAPSYGYTF

J gene: TRBJ2-1
V gene: TRBV10-1
CDR3 protein: CASSVGQYEQFF